These 12 T cell receptor beta chains originate from one sample sequenced in a study of regulatory T cells in long-lasting Graves disease. Regarding time point: newly diagnosed GD, antithyroid drugs for less than 3 months. TCR sequences were obtained from RNA taken from PBMCs. CDR3 regions were amplified by Arm-PCR using iRepertoire HTBI primers to build TCR beta libraries. TCRdb re-called the multiplex PCR reads through MiXCR, storing one row per CDR3 protein. Of approximately 350,000 distinct CDR3 sequences in the sample, 15% to 20% were seen once. This sample was shared with a second study, whose subject was T cells in Graves' hyperthyroidism and ophthalmopathy.

The sample in question was peripheral blood mononuclear cells (PBMCs), obtained at new diagnosis, from a patient treated with antithyroid drugs. The receptors were gathered from a woman aged 18-35 years with Graves disease.

The chain links TRBV20-1 to TRBJ1-1; TRBD1 matches at 9 bases. The CDR3 runs 15 residues. Germline CDR1 is DFQATT and CDR2 is SNEGSKA (reference sequence). V shed 0 bases and J 4 bases; nucleotides not matched to a gene: 6. The CDR3 nucleotides are TGCAGTGCTAGAGAGCACAGGGGGCTCGGCACTGAAGCTTTCTTT. It codes for CSAREHRGLGTEAFF.

In its sample, this clonotype was seen many times. This chain joins TRBV30 and TRBJ1-5; the D gene is possibly TRBD1 (5 bases). V lost 0 bases, J lost 7 bases, and 28 bases lay in between. The CDR3 loop spans 19 amino acids. Germline CDR1 GTSNPN, CDR2 SVGIG (reference sequence). The CDR3 coding sequence is TGTGCCTGGAGTGTCAAGAAAGGCGGTGCAGGGACGCTCTGGCAGCCCCAGCATTTT. Amino acid sequence: CAWSVKKGGAGTLWQPQHF. The whole variable domain, filled in from reference TRBV30 and TRBJ1-5, reads SQTIHQWPATLVQPVGSPLSLECTVEGTSNPNLYWYRQAAGRGLQLLFYSVGIGQISSEVPQNLSASRPQDRQFILSSKKLLLSDSGFYLCAWSVKKGGAGTLWQPQHFGDGTRLSIL.

This clonotype was seen many times. The chain joins TRBV30 to TRBJ2-5; TRBD1 aligns across 12 bases. Germline CDR1 reads GTSNPN; CDR2 reads SVGIG (reference sequence). The CDR3 has 15 amino acids. V shed 2 bases and J 5 bases; nucleotides not matched to a gene: 6. The CDR3: CAWSIGTGGLETQYF. The CDR3 coding sequence is TGTGCCTGGAGTATCGGGACAGGGGGCTTGGAGACCCAGTACTTC.

This clonotype was recorded at least ten times. The V and J genes are TRBV7-3 and TRBJ2-3; 9 bases are shared with TRBD2. CDR1 is SGHTA, CDR2 FQGTGA, per germline. The V segment lost 4 bases and the J segment 2 bases; nucleotides outside the gene matches: 7. The CDR3 is made up of 16 amino acids. CDR3 residues: CASSSLSGRYTDTQYF. DNA of the CDR3: TGTGCCAGCAGCTCCCTCAGCGGGAGGTACACAGATACGCAGTATTTT.

This clonotype has a handful of counts. This chain links TRBV12-3 or TRBV12-4 with TRBJ1-6; maybe TRBD1 (5 bases). V shed 2 bases and J shed 13 bases, with 15 bases lying between them. This CDR3 region has 14 residues. As DNA, the CDR3 is TGTGCCAGCAGTTTAAATGGGGCCGCGGGGCCCCTCCACTTT. This translates into CASSLNGAAGPLHF.

This clonotype was recorded a few times. The chain links TRBV19 to TRBJ1-1; 7 nucleotides align to TRBD1. Unmatched junction bases numbered 14, after V lost 7 bases and J lost 6 bases. The CDR3 runs to 15 residues. Germline V lookup: CDR1 LNHDA, CDR2 SQIVND (reference sequence). The CDR3 DNA sequence: TGTGCCAGTAAGGGTACCCTAGGACAGGAGCCTGAAGCTTTCTTT. This codes for CASKGTLGQEPEAFF. Combining the CDR3 with reference TRBV19 and TRBJ1-1 gives the whole variable domain DGGITQSPKYLFRKEGQNVTLSCEQNLNHDAMYWYRQDPGQGLRLIYYSQIVNDFQKGDIAEGYSVSREKKESFPLTVTSAQKNPTAFYLCASKGTLGQEPEAFFGQGTRLTVV.

The gene calls are TRBV5-1 and TRBJ1-5; 10 nucleotides agree with TRBD1. The length of the CDR3 is 14 residues. V lost 5 bases to trimming and J lost 5 bases; unmatched junction nucleotides: 4. CDR1 is SGHRS, CDR2 YFSETQ, per germline. The CDR3 region is CASSGGQGDQPQHF. In DNA, the CDR3 is TGCGCCAGCAGTGGTGGACAGGGGGATCAGCCCCAGCATTTT.

The sample holds many counts of this clonotype. The chain carries TRBV6-1 and TRBJ2-3; D gene uncertain. The CDR3 is made up of 11 amino acids. Germline lookup yields CDR1 MNHNS and CDR2 SASEGT. V lost 8 bases and J 9 bases, leaving 12 bases between the germline ends. DNA for the CDR3: TGTGCCAGCCTGAATAGGCAGACGCAGTATTTT. This encodes CASLNRQTQYF.

This clonotype has at least ten counts. The J gene is TRBJ1-1, the V gene TRBV3-1, with 11 bases that match TRBD1. CDR1 is LGHDT, CDR2 YNNKEL, per germline (reference sequence). The J segment lost 4 bases and the V segment lost 0 bases, leaving 4 bases of the junction unmatched. The CDR3 length is 16 residues. This chain's CDR3 is CASSQDGQGASTEAFF. The DNA for the CDR3 is TGTGCCAGCAGCCAAGACGGACAGGGGGCGAGCACTGAAGCTTTCTTT.

This clonotype came up a few times. The chain has TRBV19 and TRBJ2-1; TRBD2 is a possible D gene (5 bases). The CDR3 contains 19 residues. Germline V CDR1 and CDR2: LNHDA, SQIVND (reference sequence). The V end lost 5 bases, the J end lost 5 bases, and 28 bases lay between the germline ends. The DNA of the CDR3 is TGTGCCAGTAGTGCCCTAGCCCCCTCCGTTGTAGGGCAACACAATGAGCAGTTCTTC. It specifies CASSALAPSVVGQHNEQFF.

This chain uses TRBV7-9 with TRBJ1-2; D may be TRBD1 (5 bases). Germline V lookup: CDR1 SEHNR, CDR2 FQNEAQ (reference sequence). The CDR3 is 13 amino acids. Trimming took 5 bases from V and 2 from J, leaving 9 bases between them. CDR3 sequence: CASSHRDNYGYTF. Written as DNA, the CDR3 is TGTGCCAGCAGCCACCGGGACAACTATGGCTACACCTTC.

This clonotype has more than one count but fewer than ten. This may arise from a read error, as a much more abundant clone is one base away. The chain has TRBV12-3 or TRBV12-4 and TRBJ2-7, with 8 positions matching TRBD1. J gave up 2 bases and V 3 bases, and 3 bases lay outside the gene matches. The CDR3 extends over 14 amino acids. DNA for the CDR3: TGTGCCAGCAGTTTGCGGGACAGGACCTACGAGCAGTACTTC. Amino acid sequence: CASSLRDRTYEQYF.